A selection of T cell receptor beta chains follows, all from one sample in a study of spatial heterogeneity in lung cancer. MiXCR was run by TCRdb on the 5' RACE reads, yielding one entry per CDR3 protein. The data contain tens of thousands of distinct CDR3 sequences, about 8.8% of them singletons. This specimen was PBMCs, taken at surgery. Receptors originate from a female donor with early-stage non-small cell lung cancer. Each CDR3 is given with its conserved first and last residue. Fields, in order: J gene, V gene, clone size, D gene, CDR3 protein, CDR3 DNA. The D gene is left open where the match is weak. A clone size is listed for some rows: how often the clone was seen (once, few, many), or a class if it is expanded.

>TRBJ2-2|TRBV19|NA|TRBD1
CATRRDRNTGELFF
TGTGCCACCCGCCGGGACAGAAACACCGGGGAGCTGTTTTTT
>TRBJ2-5|TRBV5-1|many|TRBD2
CASRGGSGSPETQYF
TGCGCCAGCAGGGGCGGGAGCGGTTCTCCAGAGACCCAGTACTTC
>TRBJ1-5|TRBV5-1|NA|NA
CASSLDGYSNQPQHF
TGCGCCAGCAGCTTGGACGGCTATAGCAATCAGCCCCAGCATTTT
>TRBJ2-3|TRBV5-1|many|TRBD2
CASSNRGDEDTQYF
TGCGCCAGCAGCAATCGGGGGGACGAAGATACGCAGTATTTT
>TRBJ2-3|TRBV18|many|NA
CASSPYGEGTDTQYF
TGTGCCAGCTCACCTTACGGCGAGGGCACAGATACGCAGTATTTT
>TRBJ1-3|TRBV6-5|few|NA
CASSYSAQSLSGNTIYF
TGTGCCAGCAGTTACTCGGCACAGTCGCTCTCTGGAAACACCATATATTTT
>TRBJ1-4|TRBV19|many|NA
CASSTRDGTNEKLFF
TGTGCCAGTAGTACCAGGGATGGGACTAATGAAAAACTGTTTTTT
>TRBJ1-6|TRBV6-5|many|NA
CASKTTANSPLHF
TGTGCCAGCAAGACGACAGCTAATTCACCCCTCCACTTT
>TRBJ2-1|TRBV6-2/TRBV6-3|many|NA
CASSLFGTYNEQFF
TGTGCCAGCAGTTTATTCGGGACCTACAATGAGCAGTTCTTC
>TRBJ2-1|TRBV7-9|many|TRBD2
CASSARLAGPYNEQFF
TGTGCCAGCAGCGCCCGGCTAGCGGGTCCCTACAATGAGCAGTTCTTC
>TRBJ2-3|TRBV10-1|NA|NA
CASSNEGGTDTQYF
TGCGCCAGCAGTAATGAGGGGGGCACAGATACGCAGTATTTT
>TRBJ1-1|TRBV4-1|few|NA
CASSRLQGNTEAFF
TGCGCCAGCAGCCGTTTACAGGGGAACACTGAAGCTTTCTTT
>TRBJ2-1|TRBV13|many|NA
CASSLASSSAYNEQFF
TGTGCCAGCAGCTTAGCTTCGTCTAGCGCCTACAATGAGCAGTTCTTC
>TRBJ2-7|TRBV19|many|NA
CASMKGISGDYEQYF
TGTGCCAGTATGAAGGGTATTAGCGGAGACTACGAGCAGTACTTC
>TRBJ1-5|TRBV30|many|TRBD1
CAWSAQGVYQPQHF
TGTGCCTGGAGTGCACAGGGGGTGTATCAGCCCCAGCATTTT